What follows describes a single TCR beta chain. This sample is part of a study of blood T cell repertoires in COVID-19. Study overall: COVID-19 samples from acute and convalescent phases originated in the United States, Italy and Spain. PBMCs, B-cell-depleted T cells, or T cells provided the cDNA or gDNA that made up the material.

Germline V CDR1 and CDR2: MGHRA, YSYEKL. With V trimmed by 1 base and J by 6 bases, 7 bases remained unmatched. The CDR3 spans 15 residues. In the original analysis: Reference gene primer amplification yielded estimated nucleated cell counts. Method: immunoSEQ multiplex PCR; TCRdb's copy keeps in-frame clones and lacks some. D and trimming were read from the DNA, whereas the V and J calls and clone size are those reported in that table. The sample contains more than 90,000 clones, around 79% of which appear only once. The sequence derives from a middle-aged man with acute or convalescent COVID-19. The sample taken for sequencing was peripheral blood. V and J are TRBV4-1 and TRBJ1-2; 8 nucleotides match TRBD1. CDR3 nucleotides: TGCGCCAGCAGCCAAGCTACGGGACAGGCTCATGGCTACACCTTC. This encodes CASSQATGQAHGYTF.